This is a list of T cell receptor beta chains from one sample in a study of shared clonotypes between healthy human individuals. Assay used: immunoSEQ multiplex PCR; TCRdb lists only in-frame clones, some missing. Of roughly 1.4 million clones listed, about 98.5% were seen once; the top ten hold over 0.3%. Sequenced material: naive CD4+ T cells sorted from blood. These receptors were collected from a man under 40 in good health. Both conserved end residues are part of each CDR3. The D gene is left open where the match is weak. The size entry is marked missing in some rows and otherwise reads once, few, many or a size class.

j_call,clone_size,d_call,v_call,cdr3_nt,cdr3_aa
TRBJ1-5,NA,NA,TRBV7-9,TGTGCCAGCAGCAGGGGAGGGGATCAGCCCCAGCATTTT,CASSRGGDQPQHF
TRBJ2-1,NA,NA,TRBV6-5,TGTGCCAGCAGTTACTCTCGGACTCAGGAGAAGCAGTTCTTC,CASSYSRTQEKQFF
TRBJ2-2,NA,NA,TRBV9,TGTGCCAGCAGCGTAGCGGGGGGCCCCGGGGAGCTGTTTTTT,CASSVAGGPGELFF
TRBJ2-5,NA,NA,TRBV29-1,TGCAGCATATCTGAGGGGGTTGGCGAGACCCAGTACTTC,CSISEGVGETQYF
TRBJ1-2,NA,TRBD1,TRBV27,TGTGCCAGCAGGCCGGACAGGGGACATGGCTACACCTTC,CASRPDRGHGYTF
TRBJ2-3,NA,NA,TRBV7-6,TGTGCCAGCAGCCCTCGAGCTAGCGAGGGCACAGATACGCAGTATTTT,CASSPRASEGTDTQYF
TRBJ1-1,NA,NA,TRBV7-3,TGTGCCAGCAGCTTAAAAGGGGCAAAGGGCTCAGGGACTTGGAACACTGAAGCTTTCTTT,CASSLKGAKGSGTWNTEAFF
TRBJ1-2,NA,NA,TRBV5-1,TGCGCCAGCAGCTCTCTCGGAACCGGGACGGAGATGGGAGGCTACACCTTC,CASSSLGTGTEMGGYTF
TRBJ2-2,NA,TRBD2,TRBV4-1,TGCGCCAGCAGCCTGACTAGCGGGAGGAAAAGAACCGGGGAGCTGTTTTTT,CASSLTSGRKRTGELFF
TRBJ2-3,NA,NA,TRBV7-9,TGTGCCAGCAGCCCGACAGATACGCAGTATTTT,CASSPTDTQYF
TRBJ2-7,NA,NA,TRBV18,TGTGCCAGCTCACCAAAACAGAGCGAGCAGTACTTC,CASSPKQSEQYF
TRBJ2-2,NA,NA,TRBV18,TGTGCCAGCTCAACCACGGTTAGGGAGGACACCGGGGAGCTGTTTTTT,CASSTTVREDTGELFF
TRBJ2-6,NA,NA,TRBV27,TGTGCCAGCAGGGGCACTGGGGCCAACGTCCTGACTTTC,CASRGTGANVLTF
TRBJ2-5,NA,TRBD2,TRBV9,TGTGCCAGCAGCACGGGACTAGCGGGAGAATTTGAGACCCAGTACTTC,CASSTGLAGEFETQYF
TRBJ2-5,NA,NA,TRBV4-1,TGCGCCAGCAGCCTCGGGGAGACCCAGTACTTC,CASSLGETQYF
TRBJ2-1,once,TRBD2,TRBV5-4,TGTGCCAGCAGCTCGGGACTAGCGGGAGGGTTTGAGCAGTTCTTC,CASSSGLAGGFEQFF
TRBJ1-3,NA,TRBD1,TRBV6-5,TGTGCCAGCAGGGGGACAGGGTGGACTGGAAACACCATATATTTT,CASRGTGWTGNTIYF
TRBJ1-2,NA,NA,TRBV30,TGTGCCGGGAGTCCAGGCGACTATGGCTACACCTTC,CAGSPGDYGYTF
TRBJ1-1,NA,NA,TRBV14,TGTGCCAGCAGCCAAGTCCATAGCAGACAGGCGGAAGCTTTCTTT,CASSQVHSRQAEAFF
TRBJ2-3,NA,NA,TRBV28,TGTGCCAGCAGGGGGGGGGCTAGCATATATACGCAGTATTTT,CASRGGASIYTQYF